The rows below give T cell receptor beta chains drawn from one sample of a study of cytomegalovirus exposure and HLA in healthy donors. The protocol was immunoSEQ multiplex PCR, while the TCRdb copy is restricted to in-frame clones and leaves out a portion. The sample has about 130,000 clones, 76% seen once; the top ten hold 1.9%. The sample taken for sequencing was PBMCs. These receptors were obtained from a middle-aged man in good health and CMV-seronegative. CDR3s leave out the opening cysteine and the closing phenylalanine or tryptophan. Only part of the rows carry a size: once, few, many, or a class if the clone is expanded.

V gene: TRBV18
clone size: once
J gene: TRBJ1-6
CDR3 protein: ASSSFSYNSPLH

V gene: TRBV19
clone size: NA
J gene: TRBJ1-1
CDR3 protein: ASSPGQGSLKYTEAF

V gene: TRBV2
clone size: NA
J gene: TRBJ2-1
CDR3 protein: ASTLPTGSNEQF

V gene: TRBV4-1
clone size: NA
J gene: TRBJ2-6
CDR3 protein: ASSQDPLISGANVLT

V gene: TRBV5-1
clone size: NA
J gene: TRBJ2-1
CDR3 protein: ASSLAGQGHEQF

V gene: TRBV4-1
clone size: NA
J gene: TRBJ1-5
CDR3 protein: ASSQEVTGGNQPQH

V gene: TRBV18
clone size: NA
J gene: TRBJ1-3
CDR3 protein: ASSPRLEGNTIY

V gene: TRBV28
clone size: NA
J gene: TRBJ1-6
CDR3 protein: ASVAVNNSPLH

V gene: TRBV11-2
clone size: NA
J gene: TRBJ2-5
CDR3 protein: ASSPGQGRKETQY

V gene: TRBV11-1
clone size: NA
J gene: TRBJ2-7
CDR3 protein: ASSQDRATTYEQY

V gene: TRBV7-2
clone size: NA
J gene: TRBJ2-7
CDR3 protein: ASSLGGGNYEQY

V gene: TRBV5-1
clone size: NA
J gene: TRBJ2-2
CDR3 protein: ASSPLLAGGTGTGELF

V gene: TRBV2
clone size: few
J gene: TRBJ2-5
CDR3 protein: ASVTSRQETQY

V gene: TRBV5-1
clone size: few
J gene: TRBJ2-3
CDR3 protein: ASSPGQGYADTQY

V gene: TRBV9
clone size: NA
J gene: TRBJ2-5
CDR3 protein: ASSINRGETQY

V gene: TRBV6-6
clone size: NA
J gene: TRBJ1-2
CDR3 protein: ASSYDRANGYT

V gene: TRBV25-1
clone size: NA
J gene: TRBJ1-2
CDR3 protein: ASSDVRGPGYGYT

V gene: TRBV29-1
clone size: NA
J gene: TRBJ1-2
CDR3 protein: SVSIRTGKGYT

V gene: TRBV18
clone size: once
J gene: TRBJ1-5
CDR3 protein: ASSPTGTGGRQPQH

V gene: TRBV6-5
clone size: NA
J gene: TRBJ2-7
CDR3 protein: ASRDPRTYEQY

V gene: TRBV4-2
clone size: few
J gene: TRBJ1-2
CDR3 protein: ASSQWDRGYGYT

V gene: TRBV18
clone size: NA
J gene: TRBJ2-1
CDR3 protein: ASSRTSGGAHDEQF

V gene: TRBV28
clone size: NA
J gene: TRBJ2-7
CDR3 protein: ASRSLGGLQGEQY

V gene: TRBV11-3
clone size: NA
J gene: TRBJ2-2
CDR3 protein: ASSLDEAGYNTGELF

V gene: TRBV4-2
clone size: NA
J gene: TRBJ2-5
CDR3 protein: ASSQALTSGQETQY

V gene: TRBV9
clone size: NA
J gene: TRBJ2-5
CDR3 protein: ASSVDSSGGASEQY

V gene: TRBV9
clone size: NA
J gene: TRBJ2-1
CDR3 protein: ASSTTGTDINEQF

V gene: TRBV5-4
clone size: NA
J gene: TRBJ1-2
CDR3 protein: ASSQDPGTGGNGYT

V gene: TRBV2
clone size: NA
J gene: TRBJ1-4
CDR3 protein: ASSGTVLKEVV

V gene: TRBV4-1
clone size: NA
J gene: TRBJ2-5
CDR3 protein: ASSQAVYQETQY

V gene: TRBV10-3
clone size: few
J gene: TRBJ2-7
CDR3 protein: AGREPGTYEQY

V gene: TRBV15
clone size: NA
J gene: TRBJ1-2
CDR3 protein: ATSSRDRGRYGGYT

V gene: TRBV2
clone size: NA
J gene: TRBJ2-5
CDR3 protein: ASSELGAGETQY

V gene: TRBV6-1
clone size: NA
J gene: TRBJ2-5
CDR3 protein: ASSATSGGFQETQY

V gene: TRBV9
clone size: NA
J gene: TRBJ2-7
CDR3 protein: ASSVGTGASYEQY

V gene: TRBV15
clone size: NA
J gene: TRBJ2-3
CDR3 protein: ATKTGGNTDTQY

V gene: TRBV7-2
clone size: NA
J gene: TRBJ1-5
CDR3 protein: ASSLVGTYGNHPQH

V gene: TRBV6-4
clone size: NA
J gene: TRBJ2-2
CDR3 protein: ASSDSPGFTGELF

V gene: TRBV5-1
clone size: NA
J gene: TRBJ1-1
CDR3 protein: ASSPTSGNTEAF

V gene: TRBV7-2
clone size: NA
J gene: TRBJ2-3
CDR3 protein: ASSLMGGGVDTQY

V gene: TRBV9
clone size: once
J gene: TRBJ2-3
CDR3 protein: ASSVGTVNSDTQY

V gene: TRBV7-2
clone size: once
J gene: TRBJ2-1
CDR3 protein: ASSATSGGAHNEQF

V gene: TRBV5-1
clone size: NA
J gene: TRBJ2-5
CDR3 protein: ASQTAGGQETQY

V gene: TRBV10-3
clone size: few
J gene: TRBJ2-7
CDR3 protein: AISEYLVGDRAYEQY

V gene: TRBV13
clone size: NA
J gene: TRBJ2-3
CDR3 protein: ASSLVTYTATSGGPITDTQY

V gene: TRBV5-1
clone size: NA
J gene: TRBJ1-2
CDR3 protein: ASSLRSRVDGYT

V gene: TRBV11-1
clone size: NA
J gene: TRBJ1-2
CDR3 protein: ASSTGQVGGYT

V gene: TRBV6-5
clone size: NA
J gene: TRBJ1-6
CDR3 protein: ASSYARTAYNSPLH